This TCR beta chain was identified in a study of PD-L1 blockade in urothelial cancer. Overall study: After treatment start, blood was analyzed at 3 weeks (second dose) and at 6 weeks. General study results and limits: Blood TCR clonality below the median before treatment was a predictor of better survival.

Profiled with immunoSEQ multiplex PCR; TCRdb holds only in-frame clones, not every one. In the table there are roughly 130,000 clones, approximately 84% of which are singletons. Trimming removed 6 bases from V and 2 bases from J, with 9 bases in between. The CDR3 is made up of 12 amino acids. CDR1 and CDR2 (germline): SGHKS, YYEKEE (reference sequence). Noted time point: pretreatment peripheral blood. As regards this clone: What it recognizes is unknown.

This sequence was found in a man between 45 and 60 years old with urothelial cancer. This sequence joins TRBV5-5 and TRBJ2-7, with unresolved D. This material consisted of PBMCs, taken around atezolizumab (anti-PD-L1) treatment. The CDR3 here is CASISAAYEQYF. The CDR3, as DNA: TGTGCCAGCATCTCGGCGGCCTACGAGCAGTACTTC. Drawing the rest from reference TRBV5-5 and TRBJ2-7, the complete variable domain is DAGVTQSPTHLIKTRGQQVTLRCSPISGHKSVSWYQQVLGQGPQFIFQYYEKEERGRGNFPDRFSARQFPNYSSELNVNALLLGDSALYLCASISAAYEQYFGPGTRLTVT.